Each of the 8 T cell receptor beta chains below was sequenced from the same sample in a study of control samples from healthy donors and cancer patients. Sequencing used immunoSEQ multiplex PCR; TCRdb keeps in-frame clones, though not all of them. In the table there are roughly 200,000 clones, roughly nine tenths of which are singletons. Sample: blood. All receptors derive from a man aged 25-45 years in good health.

The chain joins TRBV7-9 to TRBJ1-2; unclear D gene. Germline V gives CDR1 SEHNR, CDR2 FQNEAQ (reference sequence). The V gene lost 2 bases and the J gene lost 0 bases, with 7 bases spanning the gap. This CDR3 has 14 residues. For the CDR3, the DNA is TGTGCCAGCAGCTTAAGGGATTCTAACTATGGCTACACCTTC. Its protein is CASSLRDSNYGYTF.

The chain combines TRBV7-9 with TRBJ2-3, with a weak D call TRBD2 (5 bases). The ends were cut back, 5 bases at V and 1 base at J, with 13 bases in the middle. Germline assignment: CDR1 SEHNR and CDR2 FQNEAQ (reference sequence). The CDR3 covers 15 residues. The CDR3 is CASSPSLEGTDTQYF. DNA of the CDR3: TGTGCCAGCAGCCCCTCACTAGAAGGCACAGATACGCAGTATTTT.

CDR3 nucleotide sequence: TGTGCCAGCAGCTTCCGAGGAACGCTCTACGAGCAGTACTTC. This translates into CASSFRGTLYEQYF. The chain couples TRBV3-1 (or the pseudogene TRBV3-2) to TRBJ2-7; D is uncertain. V shed 5 bases and J shed 3 bases, with 14 bases lying between them. Germline assignment: CDR1 LGHDT and CDR2 YNNKEL (reference sequence). The CDR3 covers 14 residues.

The chain carries TRBV28 and TRBJ2-7; TRBD1 matches at 9 bases. V shed 4 bases and J 3 bases; nucleotides not matched to a gene: 4. Germline V gene sequence: CDR1 MDHEN, CDR2 SYDVKM. The CDR3 is made up of 14 amino acids. The CDR3: CASSSGTGIYEQYF. The CDR3 nucleotides read TGTGCCAGCAGTTCCGGGACAGGGATCTACGAGCAGTACTTC.

The chain recombines TRBV11-2 with TRBJ1-2, with 7 bases matching TRBD1. CDR3 size: 15 residues. CDR1 SGHAT and CDR2 FQNNGV come from the germline V gene. Germline trimming cut 6 bases from V and 3 bases from J; bases unmatched to any gene: 10. CDR3: CASRKEGGTDYGYTF. The CDR3 DNA is TGTGCCAGCAGGAAAGAGGGAGGGACAGACTATGGCTACACCTTC.

This clone was observed once. The same CDR3 is also encoded by other DNA sequences in this sample. The chain employs TRBV6-5 and TRBJ2-2; the D is unclear. V shed 0 bases and J shed 1 base, with 3 bases lying between them. The CDR3 loop spans 14 amino acids. CDR1 and CDR2 from the germline V gene are MNHEY and SVGAGI. The CDR3 DNA sequence: TGTGCCAGCAGTTACTCAGGGAACACCGGGGAGCTGTTTTTT. This encodes CASSYSGNTGELFF.

The count of this clone is one. The chain carries TRBV5-1 and TRBJ2-3, with D uncertain. The ends were cut back, 4 bases at V and 3 bases at J, with 12 bases in the middle. The germline gives CDR1 SGHRS, CDR2 YFSETQ. The CDR3 is 14 residues long. As DNA, the CDR3 is TGCGCCAGCAGCCCAAGTAGCAGTACAGATACGCAGTATTTT. Encoded protein: CASSPSSSTDTQYF.

The chain carries TRBV5-1 and TRBJ2-2, with D uncertain. Trimming removed 3 bases at V and 0 bases at J, with 9 bases between. Germline assignment: CDR1 SGHRS and CDR2 YFSETQ. The CDR3 consists of 15 residues. CDR3 loop: CASSSRQSNTGELFF. The CDR3 DNA sequence: TGCGCCAGCAGCTCTCGGCAGTCGAACACCGGGGAGCTGTTTTTT.